The source of this T cell receptor beta chain is a study of blood T cell repertoires in COVID-19. Study background: Researchers got acute and convalescent COVID-19 samples from the United States, Italy and Spain. Nucleic acid was either cDNA or gDNA, and it came from T cells, B-cell-depleted T cells, or PBMCs.

The CDR3 has 14 amino acids. V trimming: 10 bases; J trimming: 6 bases; junction bases outside the gene matches: 7. Per the germline V gene, CDR1 is MNHEY and CDR2 is SMNVEV (reference sequence). Measured with immunoSEQ multiplex PCR; TCRdb has only the in-frame clones, and not every one. Among about 220,000 clones, 82% were seen once, and the ten largest hold approximately 4%. The TCR sequence derives from an elderly woman with acute or convalescent COVID-19. What was sequenced was peripheral blood. The V call is TRBV27, the J call TRBJ1-6; 9 bases map to TRBD1. The CDR3 DNA reads TGTGCCACCTCGGGGGGACAGGGTAATTCACCCCTCCACTTT. This codes for CATSGGQGNSPLHF.